This T cell receptor (beta chain) was documented in a study of blood T cell repertoires in COVID-19. Study-level information: Sources were T cells, B-cell-depleted T cells, or PBMCs; the material itself was cDNA or gDNA.

As originally analysed: Amplification with reference gene primers provided the estimates of nucleated cell counts. The data were produced by immunoSEQ multiplex PCR, yet TCRdb's version contains in-frame clones alone and is incomplete. That table supplies the V and J calls and clone size; D and trimming were determined from the DNA. The data hold about 300,000 clones, with 70% to 90% observed a single time. The CDR3 has 13 amino acids. Germline-derived CDR1 and CDR2 are SQVTM and ANQGSEA. The V and J ends lost 6 bases and 7 bases, in that order; junction bases with no gene match: 10. Allocation to cohorts depended on clinical history reported by the participants.

The chain carries TRBV29-1 and TRBJ2-7; the match to TRBD1 covers 9 bases. The origin of this receptor is a woman aged 30 to 39 who had recovered from COVID-19. Sequencing input: PBMCs or T cells enriched from blood (not recorded which). This chain's CDR3 is CSVTKQGAGEQYF. CDR3 in DNA: TGCAGCGTGACCAAACAGGGGGCGGGGGAGCAGTACTTC.